What follows are 20 T cell receptor beta chains derived from one specimen sequenced in a study of control samples from healthy donors and cancer patients. Produced via immunoSEQ multiplex PCR; TCRdb's table is partial and in-frame only. The sample lists 60,000 to 85,000 clones, around 92% occurring once. The sequencing input was blood. The receptors derive from a woman aged 60 to 75 in good health.

This chain uses TRBV7-9 with TRBJ2-1; the match to TRBD2 covers 15 bases. The CDR3 contains 15 residues. Trimming at V came to 6 bases and at J to 8 bases, leaving 5 bases not matched to a gene. Germline CDR1 is SEHNR and CDR2 is FQNEAQ (reference sequence). CDR3 bases: TGTGCCAGCAGTGGGACTAGCGGGAGGCTCGATGAGCAGTTCTTC. Encoded protein: CASSGTSGRLDEQFF.

The chain is built from TRBV7-2 and TRBJ2-1; 8 nucleotides line up with TRBD2. The length of the CDR3 is 17 residues. The trim removed 5 bases at V and 8 bases at J, leaving 17 bases unmatched. Germline assignment: CDR1 SGHTA and CDR2 FQGNSA. CDR3 amino acids: CASSPHSVGLGPHEQFF. The DNA of the CDR3 is TGTGCCAGCAGCCCCCATTCAGTGGGACTAGGACCCCATGAGCAGTTCTTC.

The CDR3 protein is CAWSVGTGPADEQYF. CDR3 DNA: TGTGCCTGGAGTGTCGGGACAGGCCCAGCGGACGAGCAGTACTTC. The chain has TRBV30 and TRBJ2-7, with 8 bases that match TRBD1. Germline values: CDR1 GTSNPN, CDR2 SVGIG (reference sequence). The CDR3 covers 15 residues. V dropped 0 bases and J dropped 5; count of bases not matched to a gene: 9.

The genes are TRBV7-2 and TRBJ1-4; 9 positions match TRBD1. Germline V lookup: CDR1 SGHTA, CDR2 FQGNSA. J gave up 4 bases and V 10 bases, and 10 bases lay outside the gene matches. The CDR3 consists of 15 residues. The CDR3 sequence is CAIKRQGGNNEKLFF. The CDR3, as DNA: TGTGCCATAAAACGACAGGGGGGGAATAATGAAAAACTGTTTTTT. The variable domain in full, completed from reference TRBV7-2 and TRBJ1-4, reads GAGVSQSPSNKVTEKGKDVELRCDPISGHTALYWYRQSLGQGLEFLIYFQGNSAPDKSGLPSDRFSAERTGGSVSTLTIQRTQQEDSAVYLCAIKRQGGNNEKLFFGSGTQLSVL.

This clone was counted a single time. The chain has TRBV6-1 and TRBJ1-4, with unresolved D. CDR3 length: 14 residues. Germline V lookup: CDR1 MNHNS, CDR2 SASEGT. V lost 3 bases and J lost 3, with 8 bases in between. The CDR3 DNA follows: TGTGCCAGCAGTGAGGTCCAGTCTAATGAAAAACTGTTTTTT. Translation: CASSEVQSNEKLFF.

This rearrangement joins TRBV4-3 to TRBJ2-1; D not certain. This CDR3 has 13 amino acids. The V and J ends lost 0 bases and 7 bases respectively, with 7 bases between them. The germline CDR1 and CDR2 sequences are LGHNA and YSLEER. In nucleotides, the CDR3 is TGCGCCAGCAGCCAAGAAGGCGGAAATGAGCAGTTCTTC. This codes for CASSQEGGNEQFF.

CDR3 residues: CASSLGELITLGNEQFF. Written as DNA, the CDR3 is TGTGCCAGCAGCTTAGGGGAGCTGATAACCCTGGGGAATGAGCAGTTCTTC. The rearrangement links TRBV11-2 to TRBJ2-1; tentatively, D is TRBD2 (5 bases). The length of the CDR3 is 17 residues. Germline assignment: CDR1 SGHAT and CDR2 FQNNGV. Trimming stripped 1 base from V and 7 bases from J, with 20 bases between. The full variable domain, with the rest looked up from reference TRBV11-2 and TRBJ2-1, is EAGVAQSPRYKIIEKRQSVAFWCNPISGHATLYWYQQILGQGPKLLIQFQNNGVVDDSQLPKDRFSAERLKGVDSTLKIQPAKLEDSAVYLCASSLGELITLGNEQFFGPGTRLTVL.

The rearrangement links TRBV4-2 to TRBJ1-5; D gene uncertain. Trimming cost V 0 bases and J 3 bases, with 9 bases left between them. Germline V gene lookup returns CDR1 LGHNA and CDR2 YNFKEQ. This CDR3 is built from 15 residues. This CDR3 is CASSQESSFNQPQHF. CDR3 DNA: TGTGCCAGCAGCCAAGAATCCAGCTTCAATCAGCCCCAGCATTTT.

The chain is built from TRBV11-2 and TRBJ1-3; D remains ambiguous. The CDR3 spans 11 residues. V was shortened by 4 bases and J by 5 bases, with 3 bases between the two germline ends. From germline, CDR1 is SGHAT and CDR2 FQNNGV. CDR3 region: CASSSRNTIYF. The CDR3 DNA reads TGTGCCAGCAGCTCAAGAAACACCATATATTTT.

This sequence joins TRBV3-1 (or the pseudogene TRBV3-2) and TRBJ1-3; 9 nucleotides align to TRBD1. Germline V lookup: CDR1 LGHDT, CDR2 YNNKEL (reference sequence). The CDR3 covers 15 residues. The junction had 3 bases not matched to a gene; V was cut back by 4 bases and J by 2 bases. As DNA, the CDR3 is TGTGCCAGCAGCCTTCGACAGGGGGCTGGAAACACCATATATTTT. This gives the protein CASSLRQGAGNTIYF.

The V call is TRBV9, the J call TRBJ2-3, with 11 positions matching TRBD2. This CDR3 has 15 amino acids. The germline CDR1 and CDR2 sequences are SGDLS and YYNGEE. The V and J ends lost 3 bases and 4 bases, in that order; junction bases with no gene match: 4. The CDR3 reads CASSGRLAGPDTQYF. CDR3 in DNA: TGTGCCAGCAGCGGCAGACTAGCGGGACCAGATACGCAGTATTTT. Using reference TRBV9 and TRBJ2-3 for the parts outside the CDR3, the full variable domain is DSGVTQTPKHLITATGQRVTLRCSPRSGDLSVYWYQQSLDQGLQFLIQYYNGEERAKGNILERFSAQQFPDLHSELNLSSLELGDSALYFCASSGRLAGPDTQYFGPGTRLTVL.

This sequence joins TRBV27 and TRBJ1-6; possible D gene TRBD1, 5 bases. This CDR3 has 16 amino acids. CDR1 is MNHEY, CDR2 SMNVEV, per germline (reference sequence). Trimming stripped 2 bases from V and 10 bases from J, with 18 bases between. The CDR3 DNA follows: TGTGCCAGCAGTTTAGACAGCCTATCCTCCTTATCACCCCTCCACTTT. Protein: CASSLDSLSSLSPLHF.

V usage is TRBV6-5 and J usage is TRBJ2-7; 10 bases match TRBD1. Looked up from germline, CDR1 is MNHEY and CDR2 is SVGAGI. The V and J ends lost 4 bases and 4 bases, in that order; junction bases with no gene match: 7. The CDR3 sequence is 15 residues long. For the CDR3, the DNA is TGTGCCAGCAGTTCGACGGGGACAGGGGATTACGAGCAGTACTTC. Residues: CASSSTGTGDYEQYF.

This clone was recorded once. DNA of the CDR3: TGTGCCAGCAGCCCATCCCCGACCGAGTCCTATGGCTACACCTTC. This gives the protein CASSPSPTESYGYTF. V is TRBV9 and J is TRBJ1-2, with unresolved D. The CDR3 extends over 15 amino acids. Germline V gene data show CDR1 as SGDLS and CDR2 as YYNGEE. V gave up 4 bases and J gave up 4 bases, with 17 bases separating them.

This chain connects TRBV10-1 to TRBJ2-1, with 9 positions matching TRBD1. This CDR3 region has 12 residues. The V and J ends lost 11 bases and 8 bases, in that order; junction bases with no gene match: 7. CDR1 WNHNN and CDR2 SYGVQD come from the germline V gene (reference sequence). CDR3 amino acids: CAGRTGAHEQFF. The CDR3 DNA sequence: TGCGCCGGCCGGACAGGGGCGCATGAGCAGTTCTTC.

V gene TRBV6-1 combines with J gene TRBJ2-4, with 9 bases lining up with TRBD2. Germline values: CDR1 MNHNS, CDR2 SASEGT. V shed 4 bases, J shed 1 base, and the junction held 11 bases outside the gene matches. The length of the CDR3 is 18 residues. CDR3 protein: CASSVAGTSSRAKNIQYF. CDR3 coding DNA: TGTGCCAGCAGTGTAGCCGGGACTAGCAGTAGGGCCAAAAACATTCAGTACTTC.

As for this clone: The same CDR3 is also encoded by other DNA sequences in this sample. This chain uses TRBV4-2 with TRBJ2-1, with 7 bases aligning to TRBD2. V shed 1 base, J shed 0 bases, and the junction held 3 bases outside the gene matches. The CDR3 spans 16 residues. From germline, CDR1 is LGHNA and CDR2 YNFKEQ. The DNA of the CDR3 is TGTGCCAGCAGCCAAGTCCCTAGCGGCTCCTACAATGAGCAGTTCTTC. Translated, it gives CASSQVPSGSYNEQFF.

This sequence joins TRBV3-1 (or the pseudogene TRBV3-2) and TRBJ2-6; D call uncertain. The V gene lost 4 bases and the J gene lost 0 bases, with 16 bases spanning the gap. The germline CDR1 and CDR2 sequences are LGHDT and YNNKEL (reference sequence). This CDR3 has 18 amino acids. The CDR3: CASSPRRQPISGANVLTF. The CDR3 nucleotides read TGTGCCAGCAGCCCCAGGCGGCAGCCCATCTCTGGGGCCAACGTCCTGACTTTC.

The gene calls are TRBV4-2 and TRBJ2-6; D unclear. The V and J ends lost 0 bases and 0 bases respectively, with 6 bases between them. Germline lookup yields CDR1 LGHNA and CDR2 YNFKEQ. The CDR3 is 16 amino acids. CDR3: CASSQDSYSGANVLTF. The CDR3 nucleotides read TGTGCCAGCAGCCAAGATAGTTACTCTGGGGCCAACGTCCTGACTTTC.

V gene TRBV5-4 combines with J gene TRBJ1-6; unclear D gene. Deletions cut 4 bases from V and 4 bases from J, with 12 bases between. Germline V gene data show CDR1 as SGHNT and CDR2 as YYREEE (reference sequence). This CDR3 has 15 amino acids. Written as DNA, the CDR3 is TGTGCCAGCAGCACGACGGGGATTTATAATTCACCCCTCCACTTT. Residues: CASSTTGIYNSPLHF.